Given below is one TCR beta chain in context. This entry is derived from a study of shared clonotypes between healthy human individuals. About the study: Contributing individuals were a couple of females and three males aged 18 to 49.

The protocol was immunoSEQ multiplex PCR, while the TCRdb copy is restricted to in-frame clones and leaves out a portion. The data contain more than 450,000 clones, around 74% of them singletons. Healthy adults negative for HIV, lacking recent acute infections or vaccinations, served as donors. The CDR3 runs to 17 residues. V lost 0 bases to trimming and J lost 5 bases, with 16 bases between them. Germline-derived CDR1 and CDR2 are LGHNT and FRNRAP. The sequence came from a woman aged 40 to 50 in good health. Some clones in this sample may be carry-over from other donors' samples. The material sequenced was PBMCs. The chain is built from TRBV12-5 and TRBJ2-2; possible D gene TRBD2, 6 bases. CDR3 DNA: TGTGCTAGTGGTTTGGTACTTGGGGACTGGGGGACCGGGGAGCTGTTTTTT. This codes for CASGLVLGDWGTGELFF.